Below, 8 T cell receptor beta chains from the same sample are listed, as sequenced in a study of naive and memory T cell subsets. Two oligonucleotides, mixed equimolar, formed the beta constant-region primer covering TRBC1 and TRBC2. Nested alpha and beta constant-region primers with the SP2 primer drove four PCR rounds on ligated cDNA. From the UMI-ligation and nested PCR reads, TCRdb called clonotypes with MiXCR, one entry per CDR3 protein. The sample has 20,000 to 25,000 distinct CDR3 sequences, roughly 10% seen once. The sample taken for sequencing was central memory CD8+ T cells from blood. These receptors originate from a human donor in good health.

This clonotype was found many times. The chain recombines TRBV14 with TRBJ2-1; 8 nucleotides agree with TRBD2. Unmatched junction bases numbered 1, after V lost 6 bases and J lost 0 bases. The CDR3 is 14 amino acids. CDR1 SGHDN and CDR2 FVKESK come from the germline V gene. CDR3 region: CASSSGNSYNEQFF. The CDR3, as DNA: TGTGCCAGCAGTAGCGGGAACTCCTACAATGAGCAGTTCTTC.

This clonotype qualifies as medium-sized. The chain couples TRBV20-1 to TRBJ1-1, with 9 bases identical to TRBD1. Germline trimming cut 5 bases from V and 3 bases from J; bases unmatched to any gene: 1. The length of the CDR3 is 12 residues. CDR1 and CDR2 from the germline V gene are DFQATT and SNEGSKA (reference sequence). CDR3 protein: CSAWTGDTEAFF. CDR3 nucleotides: TGCAGTGCTTGGACAGGGGACACTGAAGCTTTCTTT.

This clonotype occurred a few times. The chain is built from TRBV30 and TRBJ2-5; no reliable D call. V was shortened by 5 bases and J by 5 bases, with 12 bases between the two germline ends. Germline-derived CDR1 and CDR2 are GTSNPN and SVGIG (reference sequence). The CDR3 is 12 residues long. The CDR3 DNA reads TGTGCCTGGTTAGGTGGGCTCGAGACCCAGTACTTC. Translated: CAWLGGLETQYF.

The chain employs TRBV6-1 and TRBJ2-3; perhaps TRBD2 as D (6 bases). CDR1 is MNHNS, CDR2 SASEGT, per germline. The CDR3 totals 15 residues. The V gene lost 1 base and the J gene lost 4 bases, with 12 bases spanning the gap. CDR3 DNA: TGTGCCAGCAGTGAAGACGCGTGGGGGGCAGATACGCAGTATTTT. Translating gives CASSEDAWGADTQYF.

This clonotype was seen at least ten times. The V gene is TRBV9, the J gene TRBJ2-1; no clear D. CDR1 SGDLS and CDR2 YYNGEE come from the germline V gene. V was clipped by 0 bases and J by 9 bases, with 4 bases between them. The CDR3 runs to 11 residues. The CDR3: CASSVAGEQFF. The CDR3, as DNA: TGTGCCAGCAGCGTAGCTGGTGAGCAGTTCTTC.

This clonotype has a count of ten or more. V gene TRBV4-1 combines with J gene TRBJ2-3, with 8 bases matching TRBD2. Germline V gives CDR1 MGHRA, CDR2 YSYEKL. V lost 0 bases to trimming and J lost 2 bases; unmatched junction nucleotides: 7. This CDR3 has 17 amino acids. CDR3: CASSQDPPGGPTDTQYF. CDR3 bases: TGCGCCAGCAGCCAAGATCCCCCGGGAGGGCCCACAGATACGCAGTATTTT.

The chain uses TRBV13 and TRBJ2-7; 7 bases map to TRBD1. Germline V lookup: CDR1 PRHDT, CDR2 FYEKMQ (reference sequence). The CDR3 has 16 amino acids. Germline trimming cut 4 bases from V and 0 bases from J; bases unmatched to any gene: 9. The CDR3 protein is CASSYNTGTASYEQYF. The CDR3 nucleotides read TGTGCCAGCAGCTATAATACCGGGACAGCCTCCTACGAGCAGTACTTC.

This clonotype has only a few counts. The chain combines TRBV4-1 with TRBJ1-2; D might be TRBD1 (5 bases). The CDR3 extends over 14 amino acids. The V gene lost 4 bases and the J gene lost 4 bases, with 13 bases spanning the gap. CDR1 and CDR2 from the germline V gene are MGHRA and YSYEKL. CDR3 in amino acids: CASSLRGFPYGYTF. The DNA for the CDR3 is TGCGCCAGCAGCCTTAGGGGATTTCCCTATGGCTACACCTTC.